This T cell receptor (beta chain) comes out of a study of shared clonotypes between healthy human individuals. General study points: Although depth was large, rarefaction showed that sequencing of the sorted subsets was incomplete.

Approximately 210 ng DNA, tens of thousands of T cell genomes, went into each sorted-subset replicate PCR. Produced via immunoSEQ multiplex PCR; TCRdb's table is partial and in-frame only. This table holds under 1,100,000 clones, about 80% found once. A remark on this clone: Its specificity is not known. Additional DNA sequences in this sample encode the identical CDR3.

Those who donated, Caucasian adults without exception, all lived in Nashville, Tennessee. The CDR3 spans 16 residues. After removal of 2 bases from V and 3 bases from J, the junction contained 4 bases not matched to a gene. Germline CDR1 is SGHNT and CDR2 is YYREEE (reference sequence). The TCR was taken from a man aged 18 to 29 in good health. What was sequenced was memory CD4+ T cells sorted from blood. The subset denotes: CD45RA-negative fraction. The chain combines TRBV5-4 with TRBJ2-3, with TRBD2 matching over 12 bases. This CDR3 reads CASSLRLAGVTDTQYF. CDR3 DNA sequence: TGTGCCAGCAGCTTACGACTAGCGGGGGTGACAGATACGCAGTATTTT.